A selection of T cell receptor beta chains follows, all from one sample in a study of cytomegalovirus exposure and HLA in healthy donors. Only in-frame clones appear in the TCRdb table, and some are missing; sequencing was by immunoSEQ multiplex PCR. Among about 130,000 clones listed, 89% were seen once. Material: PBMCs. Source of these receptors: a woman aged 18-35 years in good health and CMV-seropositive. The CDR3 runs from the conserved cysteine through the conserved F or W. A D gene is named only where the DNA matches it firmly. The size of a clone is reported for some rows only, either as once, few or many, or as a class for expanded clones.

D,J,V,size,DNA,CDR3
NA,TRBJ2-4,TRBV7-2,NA,TGTGCCAGCAGCCTCCGTTTAGCCAAAAACATTCAGTACTTC,CASSLRLAKNIQYF
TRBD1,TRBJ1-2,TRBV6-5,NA,TGTGCCAGCAGTTACCGACAGGGGGCCGATGGCTACACCTTC,CASSYRQGADGYTF
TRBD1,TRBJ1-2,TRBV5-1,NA,TGCGCCAGCAGCTTAGAGGGGGCAGGGTATGGCTACACCTTC,CASSLEGAGYGYTF
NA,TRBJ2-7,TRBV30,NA,TGTGCCGGACAAGTCCGGCCGTCCTACGAGCAGTACTTC,CAGQVRPSYEQYF
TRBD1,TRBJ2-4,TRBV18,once,TGTGCCAGCTCACCCGGACAGGGTGTGATTCCCAAAAACATTCAGTACTTC,CASSPGQGVIPKNIQYF
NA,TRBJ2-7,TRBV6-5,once,TGTGCCAGCAGTTACTACCCGCGCGACGAGCAGTACTTC,CASSYYPRDEQYF
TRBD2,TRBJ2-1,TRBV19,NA,TGTGCCAGTAGTATTAGTTGGCGGGGGGTGCTCAATGAGCAGTTCTTC,CASSISWRGVLNEQFF
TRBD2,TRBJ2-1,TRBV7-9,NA,TGTGCCAGCAGACCACACCCGAAAACTAGCGGGGTCCACAATGAGCAGTTCTTC,CASRPHPKTSGVHNEQFF
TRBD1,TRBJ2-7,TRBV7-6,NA,TGTGCCAGCAGCCCATGGGACAGGGACAACGAGTACTTC,CASSPWDRDNEYF
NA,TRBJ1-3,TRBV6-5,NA,TGTGCCAGCAGTTATGGACTCCCCTCTGGAAACACCATATATTTT,CASSYGLPSGNTIYF
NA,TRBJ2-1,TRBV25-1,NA,TGTGCCAGCAGATCCCCGTCGAATGAGCAGTTCTTC,CASRSPSNEQFF
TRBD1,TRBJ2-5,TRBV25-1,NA,TGTGCCAGCAGTGACAGGGGGCGCTGGGAGACCCAGTACTTC,CASSDRGRWETQYF
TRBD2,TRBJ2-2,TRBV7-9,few,TGTGCCAGCAGCTTAGGGGTAGCGGGGGTCTCCACCGGGGAGCTGTTTTTT,CASSLGVAGVSTGELFF
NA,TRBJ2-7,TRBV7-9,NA,TGTGCCAGCAGCTTAGACCAGGACAGCTTCCCCAGGGAGCAGTACTTC,CASSLDQDSFPREQYF
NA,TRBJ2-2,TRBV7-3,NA,TGTGCCAGCAGCTTAATCTTGACCGGGGAGCTGTTTTTT,CASSLILTGELFF
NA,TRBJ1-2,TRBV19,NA,TGTGCCAGTAGTATGGGGCCTTTGTCTGGCTACACCTTC,CASSMGPLSGYTF